This TCR beta chain was obtained from a study of blood T cell repertoires in COVID-19. On the study more broadly: Specimens from acute and convalescent COVID-19 originated in the United States, Italy and Spain.

Residents of 20 to 25 US areas, aged about 18 to 89 years, made up the participants. Participant-given clinical history determined each cohort assignment. Between the trimmed V and J ends, which lost 0 bases and 3 bases, there was a span of 12 bases. The germline CDR1 and CDR2 sequences are ENHRY and SYGVKD. CDR3 length: 16 amino acids. Original data processing: From reference gene primer amplification, estimates of nucleated cell counts were derived. Sequencing was performed with immunoSEQ multiplex PCR; in TCRdb, only in-frame clones are kept and a portion is missing. V and J calls and clone size are those listed in that table; D and trimming were worked out from the DNA. The repertoire holds a few hundred thousand clones, 75% to 90% seen once, with around 1.8% in the top ten.

The source of this sequence is a woman in her fifties or sixties who had recovered from COVID-19. The rearrangement links TRBV10-3 to TRBJ2-1; D is perhaps TRBD1 (6 bases). Sequencing was performed on PBMCs or T cells enriched from blood (not recorded which). CDR3 DNA: TGTGCCATCAGTGAGTCGAAACCGGGACACTACAATGAGCAGTTCTTC. Amino acids: CAISESKPGHYNEQFF.